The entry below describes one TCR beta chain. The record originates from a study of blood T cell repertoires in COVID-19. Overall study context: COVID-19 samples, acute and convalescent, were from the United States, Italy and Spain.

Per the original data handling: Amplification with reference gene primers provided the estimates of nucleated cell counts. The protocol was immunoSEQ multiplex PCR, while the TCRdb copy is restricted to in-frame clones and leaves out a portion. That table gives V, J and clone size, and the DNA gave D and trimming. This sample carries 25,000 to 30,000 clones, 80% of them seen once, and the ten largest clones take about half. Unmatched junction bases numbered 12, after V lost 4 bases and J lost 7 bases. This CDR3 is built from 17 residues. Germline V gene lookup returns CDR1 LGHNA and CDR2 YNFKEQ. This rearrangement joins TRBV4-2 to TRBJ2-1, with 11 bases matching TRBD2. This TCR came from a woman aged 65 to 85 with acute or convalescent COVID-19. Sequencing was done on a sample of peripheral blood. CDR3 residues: CASSPGGSGGAGNEQFF. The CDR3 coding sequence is TGTGCCAGCAGCCCCGGTGGTAGCGGGGGGGCGGGGAATGAGCAGTTCTTC.